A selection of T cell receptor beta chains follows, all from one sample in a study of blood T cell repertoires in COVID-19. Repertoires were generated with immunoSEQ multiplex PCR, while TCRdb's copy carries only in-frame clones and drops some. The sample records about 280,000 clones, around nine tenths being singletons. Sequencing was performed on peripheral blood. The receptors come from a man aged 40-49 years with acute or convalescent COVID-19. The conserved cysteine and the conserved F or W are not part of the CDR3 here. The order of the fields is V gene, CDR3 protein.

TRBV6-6,ASSDTGQGRNTIY
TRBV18,ASSPPGQGSYNEQF
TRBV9,ASSVDAREGYGYT
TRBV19,ASSIREYTEAF
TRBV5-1,ASREPSTDTQY
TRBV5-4,ASSLNRAYNSPLH
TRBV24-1,ATSEYRAEAF
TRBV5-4,ASSLAGGLSSYEQY
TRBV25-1,ASSEGTSGVFLSEQF
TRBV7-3,ASRGQLNEKLF
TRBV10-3,AISFGGEDTEAF
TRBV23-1,ASSRQTAMNSYEQY
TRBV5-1,ASSIGTEGGNTIY
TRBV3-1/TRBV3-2,ASSPEWARANYGYT
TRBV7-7,ASSPGYTDTQY
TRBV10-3,AISAGTGRSGNTEAF
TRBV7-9,ASSSPDRGNGYT
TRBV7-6,ASSTRETQY
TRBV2,ASSESRGNTIY
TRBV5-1,ASSEQGGGSYNEQF
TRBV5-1,ASSYTETGRLRYEQF
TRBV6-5,ASSLDSANEQF
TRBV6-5,ASSSPGTGVYEQY
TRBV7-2,ASSLAGGWEKLF
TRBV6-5,ASSQGASTDTQY
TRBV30,AWKDRGSTEAF
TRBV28,ASSLLSTANTGELF
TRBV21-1,ASSKGTGGNGNTIY
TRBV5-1,ASSTGLAGGITGELF
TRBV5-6,ASSPGYSNQPQH
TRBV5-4,ASHVQGILGELF
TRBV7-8,ASSFWDSYTGELF
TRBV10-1,ASSENRGGGSYNEQF
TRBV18,ASSPAGSYEQY
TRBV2,ASSPRTGLAYNEQF